The source of this T cell receptor (beta chain) is a study of blood T cell repertoires in COVID-19. Looking at the study overall: Whether acute or convalescent, the COVID-19 samples came from the United States, Italy and Spain. T cells, B-cell-depleted T cells, or PBMCs supplied cDNA or gDNA.

Seattle cases were enrolled at active infection and followed longitudinally. About this clone itself: Other DNA sequences of this sample code for an identical CDR3.

From germline, CDR1 is SQVTM and CDR2 ANQGSEA. The CDR3 contains 11 residues. The germline V and J ends were trimmed by 6 bases and 2 bases, with 7 bases remaining between them. In the original workflow: For nucleated cells, counts were estimated from reference gene primer amplification. Method: immunoSEQ multiplex PCR; TCRdb's copy keeps in-frame clones and lacks some. The DNA was the basis for D and trimming; V, J and clone size are from that table. The data hold about 150,000 clones, with roughly 88% observed a single time. The genes are TRBV29-1 and TRBJ1-2; no clear D gene. The sequencing sample was made of peripheral blood. The clonotype comes from a man aged 55-75 years with COVID-19, enrolled during active disease. This CDR3 reads CSVTDNYGYTF. CDR3 bases: TGCAGCGTAACAGACAACTATGGCTACACCTTC.